The clone carrying this T cell receptor (beta chain) was detected a few times. Its antigen is as yet unknown. TCR beta libraries were made by quantitative 5'-RACE with molecular barcodes. TCRdb passed the 5' RACE reads through MiXCR, listing each CDR3 protein once. This sample carries 250,000 to 300,000 distinct CDR3 sequences, about 20% of them seen once, and the ten largest clones take less than 9.5%. CDR1 is MNHNS, CDR2 SASEGT, per germline. The V and J ends lost 6 bases and 0 bases respectively, with 11 bases between them. The CDR3 is made up of 14 amino acids. The data were obtained in a study of CD8 T cells in ankylosing spondylitis. Study-wide points: Seemingly characteristic of ankylosing spondylitis blood was a TCR beta motif consisting of several highly homologous variants. CD8+ by phenotype, disease-linked clones were relatively rare in peripheral blood. Clones tied to disease were said to be significantly enriched in matched ankylosing spondylitis synovial fluid.

Sequencing input: blood, either unsorted or a sorted T cell fraction (not recorded which). The chain combines TRBV6-1 with TRBJ1-1, with D tentatively TRBD1 (5 bases). The clonotype originates from a male donor with ankylosing spondylitis or in good health (not recorded which). The CDR3 region has the DNA TGTGCCAGCAGCCAGGGAAACATGAACACTGAAGCTTTCTTT. As protein: CASSQGNMNTEAFF.